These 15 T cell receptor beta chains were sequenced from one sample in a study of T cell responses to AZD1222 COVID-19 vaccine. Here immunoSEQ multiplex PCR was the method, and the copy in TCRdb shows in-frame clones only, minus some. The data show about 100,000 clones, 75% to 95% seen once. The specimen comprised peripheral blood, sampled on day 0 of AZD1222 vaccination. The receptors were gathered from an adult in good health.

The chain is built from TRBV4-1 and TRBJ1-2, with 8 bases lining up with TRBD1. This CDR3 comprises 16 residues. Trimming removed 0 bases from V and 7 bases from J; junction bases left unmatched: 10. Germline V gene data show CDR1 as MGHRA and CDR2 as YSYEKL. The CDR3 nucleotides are TGCGCCAGCAGCCAAGACCAAATTCAGGGGGCGCGTGGCTACACCTTC. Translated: CASSQDQIQGARGYTF.

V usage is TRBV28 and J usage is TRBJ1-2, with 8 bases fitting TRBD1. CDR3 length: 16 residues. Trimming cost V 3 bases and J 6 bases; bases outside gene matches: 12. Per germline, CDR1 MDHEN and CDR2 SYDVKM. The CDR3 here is CASSFQPPTGVDGYTF. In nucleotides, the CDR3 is TGTGCCAGCAGTTTTCAACCCCCGACAGGGGTGGATGGCTACACCTTC.

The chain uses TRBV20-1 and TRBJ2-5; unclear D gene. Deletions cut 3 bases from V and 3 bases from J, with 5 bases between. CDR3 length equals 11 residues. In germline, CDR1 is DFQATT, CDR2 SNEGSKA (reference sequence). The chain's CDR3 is CSASAKETQYF. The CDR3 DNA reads TGCAGTGCTAGCGCAAAAGAGACCCAGTACTTC.

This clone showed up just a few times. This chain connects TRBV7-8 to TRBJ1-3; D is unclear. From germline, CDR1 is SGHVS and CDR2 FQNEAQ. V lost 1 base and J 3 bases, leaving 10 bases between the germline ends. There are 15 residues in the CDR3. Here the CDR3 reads CASSLGFMFGNTIYF. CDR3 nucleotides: TGTGCCAGCAGCTTAGGTTTCATGTTTGGAAACACCATATATTTT.

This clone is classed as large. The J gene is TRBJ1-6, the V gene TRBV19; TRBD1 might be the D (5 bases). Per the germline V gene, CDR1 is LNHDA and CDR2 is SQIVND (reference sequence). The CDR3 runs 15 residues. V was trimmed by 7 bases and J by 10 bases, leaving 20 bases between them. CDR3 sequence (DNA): TGTGCCAGTACCTACACGGGGGTGACGGGATCACCCCTCCACTTT. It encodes CASTYTGVTGSPLHF.

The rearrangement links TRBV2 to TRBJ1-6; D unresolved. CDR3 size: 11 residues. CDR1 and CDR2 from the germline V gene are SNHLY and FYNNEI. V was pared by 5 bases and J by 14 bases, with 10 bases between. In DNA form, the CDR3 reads TGTGCCAGCAGTTACCTCTTGGCCCTCCACTTT. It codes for CASSYLLALHF.

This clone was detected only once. This chain's CDR3 is CASSFSTYNEQFF. CDR3 nucleotides: TGTGCCAGCAGTTTCTCGACCTACAATGAGCAGTTCTTC. This chain joins TRBV12-3 or TRBV12-4 and TRBJ2-1; D is uncertain. Trimming shortened V by 3 bases and J by 2 bases, and 5 bases separated the two germline ends. There are 13 residues in the CDR3.

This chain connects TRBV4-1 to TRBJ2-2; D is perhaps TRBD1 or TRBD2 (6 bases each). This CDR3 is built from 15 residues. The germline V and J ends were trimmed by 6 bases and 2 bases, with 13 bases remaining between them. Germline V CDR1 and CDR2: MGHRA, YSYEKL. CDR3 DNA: TGCGCCAGCAGAGGGGGGACTCTCAACACCGGGGAGCTGTTTTTT. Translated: CASRGGTLNTGELFF.

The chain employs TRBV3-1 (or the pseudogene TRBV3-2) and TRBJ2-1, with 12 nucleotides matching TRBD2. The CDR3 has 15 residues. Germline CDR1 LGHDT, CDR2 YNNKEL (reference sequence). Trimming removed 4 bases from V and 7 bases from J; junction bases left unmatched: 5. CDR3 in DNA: TGTGCCAGCAGCCCCGCTAGCGGGGGGGCAAATGAGCAGTTCTTC. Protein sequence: CASSPASGGANEQFF.

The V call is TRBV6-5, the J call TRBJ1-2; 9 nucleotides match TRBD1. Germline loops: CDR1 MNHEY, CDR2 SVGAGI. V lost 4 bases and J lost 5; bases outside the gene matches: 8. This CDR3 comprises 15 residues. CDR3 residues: CASSSGGTGPYGYTF. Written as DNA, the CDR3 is TGTGCCAGCAGTTCCGGAGGGACAGGGCCGTATGGCTACACCTTC.

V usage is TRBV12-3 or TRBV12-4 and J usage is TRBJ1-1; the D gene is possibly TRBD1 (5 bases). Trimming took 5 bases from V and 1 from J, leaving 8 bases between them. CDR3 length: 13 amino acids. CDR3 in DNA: TGTGCCAGCAGTATTGGACAGAACACTGAAGCTTTCTTT. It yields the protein CASSIGQNTEAFF.

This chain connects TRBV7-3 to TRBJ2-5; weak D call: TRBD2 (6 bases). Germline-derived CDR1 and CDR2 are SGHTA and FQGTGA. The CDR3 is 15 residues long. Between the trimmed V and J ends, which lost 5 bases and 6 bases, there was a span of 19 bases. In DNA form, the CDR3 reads TGTGCCAGCAGCCCGATAAGGGACTCCTCCCAGACCCAGTACTTC. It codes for CASSPIRDSSQTQYF.

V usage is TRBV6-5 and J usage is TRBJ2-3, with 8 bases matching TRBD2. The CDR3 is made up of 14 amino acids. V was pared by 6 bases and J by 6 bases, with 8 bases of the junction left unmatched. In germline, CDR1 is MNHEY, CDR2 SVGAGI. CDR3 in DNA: TGTGCCAGCAGGATTAGCGGGATGTCCGATACGCAGTATTTT. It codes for CASRISGMSDTQYF.

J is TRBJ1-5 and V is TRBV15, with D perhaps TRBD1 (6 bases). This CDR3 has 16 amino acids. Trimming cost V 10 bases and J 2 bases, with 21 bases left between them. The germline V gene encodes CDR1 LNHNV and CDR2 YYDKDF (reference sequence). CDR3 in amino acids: CAISVGTGPGNQPQHF. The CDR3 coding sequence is TGTGCCATTTCCGTGGGTACAGGGCCAGGCAATCAGCCCCAGCATTTT.

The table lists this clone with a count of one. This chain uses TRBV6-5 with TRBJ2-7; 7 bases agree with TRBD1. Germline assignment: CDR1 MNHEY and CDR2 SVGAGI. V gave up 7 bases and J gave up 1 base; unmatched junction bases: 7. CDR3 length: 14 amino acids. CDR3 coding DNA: TGTGCCAGCAAACCGGGACAGACGTCCTACGAGCAGTACTTC. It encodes CASKPGQTSYEQYF.